This TCR beta chain appears in the sequencing data of a study of human T cells and chemical hapten exposure. About the study: The use of 2% DPC on approximately 2 cm by approximately 2 cm of upper inner arm skin constituted sensitization. Chiefly female patients presented with alopecia areata, totalis or universalis.

TCRdb re-derived calls from the RACE reads in MiXCR, one entry per CDR3 protein. The table includes roughly 380,000 distinct CDR3 sequences, roughly 6% detected once. Overall study findings and caveats: The formation of large CDR3 similarity clusters by expanded TCRs significantly exceeded that of controls.

This clonotype was found many times. What it recognizes is unknown. The sample's time point: patch test 2, 6 weeks after DPC sensitization. Treatment in this sample: therapeutic diphenylcyclopropenone sensitization with weekly scalp DPC. Each donor was an alopecia patient between 18 and 70 years of age who qualified for DPC. Sequencing used whole blood, obtained in connection with sensitization to the hapten diphenylcyclopropenone (DPC). The source of this sequence is a young woman with alopecia areata. Some clones in this sample may be carry-over from other donors' samples.

The chain's CDR3 is CASSLGTSGGRKYF. The CDR3 nucleotides read TGTGCCAGCAGTTTAGGAACTAGCGGGGGCAGAAAGTACTTC. The rearrangement joins TRBV27 to TRBJ2-7, with 11 bases fitting TRBD2. The CDR3 runs 14 residues. The junction had 8 bases not matched to a gene; V was cut back by 2 bases and J by 11 bases. Germline-derived CDR1 and CDR2 are MNHEY and SMNVEV (reference sequence).